This T cell receptor (beta chain) comes out of a study of cytomegalovirus exposure and HLA in healthy donors. Study-level results: Under in vitro conditions, a few CMV-associated chains were confirmed as specific for CMV antigens. Reports described diagnosis of cytomegalovirus status by the classifier as highly specific and sensitive. In an earlier analysis, about 90% or about 30%: the productive usage of most TCR beta V segments.

Points on this clone: Its target is not known.

With 60 Vbeta and 13 Jbeta primers, the PCR was carried out. Clones were sequenced by immunoSEQ multiplex PCR, and TCRdb holds only the in-frame ones, with some missing. Counted here are 150,000 to 200,000 clones, more than 65% occurring once; the ten biggest clones make up over 3.5%. The CDR3 sequence is 16 residues long. V lost 4 bases and J 2 bases, leaving 16 bases between the germline ends. Looked up from germline, CDR1 is SGHRS and CDR2 is YFSETQ. The donors, nominally healthy at sampling, likely had unrecorded immune exposures. The sequence derives from a man between 50 and 59 years old in good health and CMV-seronegative. This chain connects TRBV5-1 to TRBJ2-1; TRBD2 might be the D (5 bases). Sequenced: PBMCs. The CDR3 reads CASSVGTGFAYNEQFF. CDR3 in DNA: TGCGCCAGCAGCGTCGGTACGGGGTTCGCCTACAATGAGCAGTTCTTC.